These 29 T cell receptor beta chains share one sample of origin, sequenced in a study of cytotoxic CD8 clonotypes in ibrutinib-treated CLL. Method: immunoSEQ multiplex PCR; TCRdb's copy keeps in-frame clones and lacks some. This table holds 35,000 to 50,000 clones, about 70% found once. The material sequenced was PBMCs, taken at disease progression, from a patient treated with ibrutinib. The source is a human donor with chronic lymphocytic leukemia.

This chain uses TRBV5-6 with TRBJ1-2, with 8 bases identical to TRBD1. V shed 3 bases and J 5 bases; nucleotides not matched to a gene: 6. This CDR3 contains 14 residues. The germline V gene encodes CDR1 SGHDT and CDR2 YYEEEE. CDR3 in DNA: TGTGCCAGCAGCTACCGGGACAGGTTTTATGGCTACACCTTC. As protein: CASSYRDRFYGYTF.

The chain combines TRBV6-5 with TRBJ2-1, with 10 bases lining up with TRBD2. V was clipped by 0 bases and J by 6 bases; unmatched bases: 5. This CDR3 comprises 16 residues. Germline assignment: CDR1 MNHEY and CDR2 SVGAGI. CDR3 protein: CASSYSPSGGSNEQFF. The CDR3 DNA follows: TGTGCCAGCAGTTACTCGCCTAGCGGGGGTAGCAATGAGCAGTTCTTC.

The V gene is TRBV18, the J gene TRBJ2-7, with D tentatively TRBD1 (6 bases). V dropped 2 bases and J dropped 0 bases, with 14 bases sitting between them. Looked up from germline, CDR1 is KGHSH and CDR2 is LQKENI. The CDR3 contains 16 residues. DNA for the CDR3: TGTGCCAGCTCACCAACCTCGGACAGCTTCTCCTACGAGCAGTACTTC. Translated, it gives CASSPTSDSFSYEQYF.

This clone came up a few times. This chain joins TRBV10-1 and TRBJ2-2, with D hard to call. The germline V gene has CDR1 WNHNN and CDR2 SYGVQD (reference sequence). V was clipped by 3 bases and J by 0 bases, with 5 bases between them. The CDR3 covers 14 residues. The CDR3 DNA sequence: TGCGCCAGCAGTGACTGGCCGAACACCGGGGAGCTGTTTTTT. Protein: CASSDWPNTGELFF.

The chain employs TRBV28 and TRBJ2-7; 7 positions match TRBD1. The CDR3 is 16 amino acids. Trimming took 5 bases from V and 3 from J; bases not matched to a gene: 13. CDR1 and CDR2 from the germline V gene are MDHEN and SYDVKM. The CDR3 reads CASSLLGQVLGYEQYF. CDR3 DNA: TGTGCCAGCAGTCTCCTCGGACAGGTCTTAGGCTACGAGCAGTACTTC.

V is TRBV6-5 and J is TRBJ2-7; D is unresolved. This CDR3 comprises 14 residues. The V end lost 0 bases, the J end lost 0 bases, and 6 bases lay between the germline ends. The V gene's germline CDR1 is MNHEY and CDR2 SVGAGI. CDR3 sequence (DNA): TGTGCCAGCAGTTACTCCAGCAGCTCCTACGAGCAGTACTTC. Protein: CASSYSSSSYEQYF.

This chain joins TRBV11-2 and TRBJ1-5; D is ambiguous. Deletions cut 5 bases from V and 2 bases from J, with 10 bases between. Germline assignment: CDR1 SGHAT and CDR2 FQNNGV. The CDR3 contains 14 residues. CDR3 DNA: TGTGCCAGCAGCCAAGACCAGGGCAATCAGCCCCAGCATTTT. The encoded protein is CASSQDQGNQPQHF.

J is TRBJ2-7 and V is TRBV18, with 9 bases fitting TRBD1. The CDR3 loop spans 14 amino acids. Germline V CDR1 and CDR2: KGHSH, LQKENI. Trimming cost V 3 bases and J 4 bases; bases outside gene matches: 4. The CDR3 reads CASSPGQGSYEQYF. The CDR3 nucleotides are TGTGCCAGCTCACCGGGACAGGGTTCTTACGAGCAGTACTTC.

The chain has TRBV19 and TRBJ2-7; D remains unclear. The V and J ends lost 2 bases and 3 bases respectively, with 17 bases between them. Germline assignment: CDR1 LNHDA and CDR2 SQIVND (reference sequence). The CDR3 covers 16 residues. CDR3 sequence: CASSIRANGPNYEQYF. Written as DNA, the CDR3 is TGTGCCAGTAGTATACGGGCCAACGGTCCCAACTACGAGCAGTACTTC.

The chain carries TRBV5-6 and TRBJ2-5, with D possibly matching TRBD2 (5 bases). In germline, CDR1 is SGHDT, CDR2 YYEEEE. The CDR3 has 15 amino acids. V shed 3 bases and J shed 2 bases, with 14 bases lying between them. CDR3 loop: CASSWPGSPQETQYF. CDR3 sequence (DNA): TGTGCCAGCAGCTGGCCGGGAAGCCCGCAAGAGACCCAGTACTTC.

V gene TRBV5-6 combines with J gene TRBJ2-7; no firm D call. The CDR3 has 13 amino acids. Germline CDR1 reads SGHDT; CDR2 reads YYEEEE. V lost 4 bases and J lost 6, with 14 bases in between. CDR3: CASSPQRRREQYF. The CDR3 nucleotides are TGTGCCAGCAGCCCTCAGAGGCGGCGCGAGCAGTACTTC.

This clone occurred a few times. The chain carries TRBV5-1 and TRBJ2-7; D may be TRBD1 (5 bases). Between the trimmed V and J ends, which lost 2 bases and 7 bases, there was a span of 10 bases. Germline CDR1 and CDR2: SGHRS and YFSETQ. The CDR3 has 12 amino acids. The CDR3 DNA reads TGCGCCAGCAGCTTTCCTCCAGGGGAGCAGTACTTC. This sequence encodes CASSFPPGEQYF.

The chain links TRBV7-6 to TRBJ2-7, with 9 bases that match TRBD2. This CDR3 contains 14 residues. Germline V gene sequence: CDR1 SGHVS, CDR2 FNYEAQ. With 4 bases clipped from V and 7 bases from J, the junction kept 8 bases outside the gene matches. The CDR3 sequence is CASSSTSGGREQYF. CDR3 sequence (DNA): TGTGCCAGCAGCTCGACTAGCGGTGGAAGAGAGCAGTACTTC.

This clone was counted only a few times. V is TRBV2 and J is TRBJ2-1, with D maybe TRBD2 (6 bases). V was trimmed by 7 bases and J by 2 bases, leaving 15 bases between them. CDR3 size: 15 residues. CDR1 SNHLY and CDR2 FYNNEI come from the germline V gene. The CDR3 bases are TGTGCCAGCAATTCGGGCGGGGCCCCCTACAATGAGCAGTTCTTC. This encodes CASNSGGAPYNEQFF.

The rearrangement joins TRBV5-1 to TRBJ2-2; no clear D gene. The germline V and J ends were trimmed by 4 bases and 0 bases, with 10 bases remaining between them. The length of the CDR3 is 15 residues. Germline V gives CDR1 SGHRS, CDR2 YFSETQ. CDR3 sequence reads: CASSPTPSNTGELFF. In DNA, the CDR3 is TGCGCCAGCAGCCCGACACCCTCGAACACCGGGGAGCTGTTTTTT.

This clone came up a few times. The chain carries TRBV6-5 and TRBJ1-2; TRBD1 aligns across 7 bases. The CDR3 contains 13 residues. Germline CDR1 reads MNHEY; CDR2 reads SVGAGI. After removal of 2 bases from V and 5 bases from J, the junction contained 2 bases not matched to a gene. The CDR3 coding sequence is TGTGCCAGCAGTTACGAGGGGGCTTATGGCTACACCTTC. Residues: CASSYEGAYGYTF.

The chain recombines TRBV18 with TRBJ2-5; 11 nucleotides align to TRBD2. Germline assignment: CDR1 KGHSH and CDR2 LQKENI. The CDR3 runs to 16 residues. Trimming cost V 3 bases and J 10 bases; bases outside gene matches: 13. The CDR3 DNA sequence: TGTGCCAGCTCACCGAGGGGGACTAGCGGTCCTGGAGACCAGTACTTC. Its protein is CASSPRGTSGPGDQYF.

The CDR3 spells CASSTPQGAAFF. In nucleotides, the CDR3 is TGTGCCAGCAGCACACCTCAGGGGGCAGCTTTCTTT. This chain links TRBV11-1 with TRBJ1-1; TRBD1 agrees at 8 bases. CDR3 length equals 12 residues. Losses at the gene ends were 5 bases for V and 10 bases for J; bases not matched to a gene: 6. CDR1 is SGHAT and CDR2 is FQDESV in the germline V gene (reference sequence).

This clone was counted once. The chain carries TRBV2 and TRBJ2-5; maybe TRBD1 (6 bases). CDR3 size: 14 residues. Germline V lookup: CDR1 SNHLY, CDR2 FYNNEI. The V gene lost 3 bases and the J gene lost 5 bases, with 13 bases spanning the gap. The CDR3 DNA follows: TGTGCCAGCAGTGAGAGACAGGTCTCCGAGACCCAGTACTTC. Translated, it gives CASSERQVSETQYF.

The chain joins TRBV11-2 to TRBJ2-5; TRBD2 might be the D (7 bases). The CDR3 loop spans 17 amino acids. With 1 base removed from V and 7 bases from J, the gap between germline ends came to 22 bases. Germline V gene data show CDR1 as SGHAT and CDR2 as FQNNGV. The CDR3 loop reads CASSLGGGLVPLGTQYF. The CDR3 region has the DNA TGTGCCAGCAGCTTAGGGGGGGGGCTGGTCCCGTTAGGGACCCAGTACTTC.

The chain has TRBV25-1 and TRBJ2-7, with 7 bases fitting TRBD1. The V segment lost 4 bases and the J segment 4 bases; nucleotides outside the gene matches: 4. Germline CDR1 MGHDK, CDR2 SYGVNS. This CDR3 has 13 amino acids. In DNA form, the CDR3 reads TGTGCCAGCAGTGGGACAGGTAATTACGAGCAGTACTTC. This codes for CASSGTGNYEQYF.

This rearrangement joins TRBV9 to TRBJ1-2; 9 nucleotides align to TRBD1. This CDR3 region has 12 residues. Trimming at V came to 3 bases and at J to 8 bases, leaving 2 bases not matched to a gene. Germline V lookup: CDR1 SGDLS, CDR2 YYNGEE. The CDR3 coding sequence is TGTGCCAGCAGCGGACAGGGGGGCGGCTACACCTTC. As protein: CASSGQGGGYTF.

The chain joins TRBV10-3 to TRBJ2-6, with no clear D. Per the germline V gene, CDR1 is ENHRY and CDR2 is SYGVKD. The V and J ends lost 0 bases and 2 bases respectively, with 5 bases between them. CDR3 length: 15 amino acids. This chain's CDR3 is CAISESSTGANVLTF. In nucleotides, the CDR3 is TGTGCCATCAGTGAGTCTTCTACTGGGGCCAACGTCCTGACTTTC.

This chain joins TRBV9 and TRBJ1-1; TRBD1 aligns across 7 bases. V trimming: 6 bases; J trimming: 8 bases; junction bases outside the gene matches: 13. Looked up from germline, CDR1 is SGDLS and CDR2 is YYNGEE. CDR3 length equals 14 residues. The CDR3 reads CASTLSWTGSEAFF. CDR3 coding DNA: TGTGCCAGCACCCTCTCTTGGACAGGTTCGGAAGCTTTCTTT. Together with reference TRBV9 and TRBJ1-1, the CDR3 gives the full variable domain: DSGVTQTPKHLITATGQRVTLRCSPRSGDLSVYWYQQSLDQGLQFLIQYYNGEERAKGNILERFSAQQFPDLHSELNLSSLELGDSALYFCASTLSWTGSEAFFGQGTRLTVV.

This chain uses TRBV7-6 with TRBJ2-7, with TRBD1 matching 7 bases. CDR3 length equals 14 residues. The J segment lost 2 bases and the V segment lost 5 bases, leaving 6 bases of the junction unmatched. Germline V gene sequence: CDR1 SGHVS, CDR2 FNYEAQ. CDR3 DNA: TGTGCCAGCAGCGGTCGACAGGGCCCCTACGAGCAGTACTTC. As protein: CASSGRQGPYEQYF.

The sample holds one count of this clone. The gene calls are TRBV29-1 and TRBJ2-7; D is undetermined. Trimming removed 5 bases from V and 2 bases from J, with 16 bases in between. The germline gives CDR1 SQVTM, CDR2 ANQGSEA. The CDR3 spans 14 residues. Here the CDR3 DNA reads TGCAGCGTTTTGGGCCCCGAGCCGCCCTACGAGCAGTACTTC. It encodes CSVLGPEPPYEQYF.

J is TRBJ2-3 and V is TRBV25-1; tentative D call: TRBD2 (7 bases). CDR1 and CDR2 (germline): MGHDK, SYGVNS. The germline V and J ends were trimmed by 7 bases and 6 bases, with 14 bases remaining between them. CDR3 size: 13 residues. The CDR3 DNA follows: TGTGCCAGCACGCGGGAGAGGGGGGATACGCAGTATTTT. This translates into CASTRERGDTQYF.

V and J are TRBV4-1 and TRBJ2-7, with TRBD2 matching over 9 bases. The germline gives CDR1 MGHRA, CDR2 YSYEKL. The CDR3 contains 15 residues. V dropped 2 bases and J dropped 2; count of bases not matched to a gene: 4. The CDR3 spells CASSQKVAGAYEQYF. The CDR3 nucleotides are TGCGCCAGCAGCCAAAAGGTAGCGGGGGCCTACGAGCAGTACTTC.

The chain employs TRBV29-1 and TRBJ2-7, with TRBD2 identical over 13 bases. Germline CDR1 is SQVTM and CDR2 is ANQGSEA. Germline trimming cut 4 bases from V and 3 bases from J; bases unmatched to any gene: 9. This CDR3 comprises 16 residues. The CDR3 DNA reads TGCAGCGTTGGGACTAGCGGGAGCAGAGTTCGCTACGAGCAGTACTTC. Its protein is CSVGTSGSRVRYEQYF.